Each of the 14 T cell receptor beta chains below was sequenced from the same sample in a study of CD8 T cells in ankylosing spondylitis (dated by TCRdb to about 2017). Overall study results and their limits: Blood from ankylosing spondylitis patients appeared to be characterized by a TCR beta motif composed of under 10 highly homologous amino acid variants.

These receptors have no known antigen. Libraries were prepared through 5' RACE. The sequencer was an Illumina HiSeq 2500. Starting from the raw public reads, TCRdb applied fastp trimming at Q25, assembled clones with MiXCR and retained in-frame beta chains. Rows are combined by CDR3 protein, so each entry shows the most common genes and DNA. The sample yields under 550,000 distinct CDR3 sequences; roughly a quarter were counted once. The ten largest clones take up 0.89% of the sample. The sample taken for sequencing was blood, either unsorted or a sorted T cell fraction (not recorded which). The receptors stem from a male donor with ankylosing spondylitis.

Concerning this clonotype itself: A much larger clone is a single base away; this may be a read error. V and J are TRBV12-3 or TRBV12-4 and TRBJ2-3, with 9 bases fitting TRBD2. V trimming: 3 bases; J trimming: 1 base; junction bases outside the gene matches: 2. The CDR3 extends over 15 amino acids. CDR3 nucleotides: TGTGCCAGCAGTTTCCTAGCGGGATGCACAGATACGCAGTATTTT. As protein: CASSFLAGCTDTQYF.

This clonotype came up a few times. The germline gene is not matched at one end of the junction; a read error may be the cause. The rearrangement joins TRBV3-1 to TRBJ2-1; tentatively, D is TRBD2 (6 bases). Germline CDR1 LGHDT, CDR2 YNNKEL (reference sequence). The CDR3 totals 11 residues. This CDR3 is CASSSLREAAF. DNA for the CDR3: TGTGCCAGCAGCTCTCTCAGGGAGGCCGCCTTC.

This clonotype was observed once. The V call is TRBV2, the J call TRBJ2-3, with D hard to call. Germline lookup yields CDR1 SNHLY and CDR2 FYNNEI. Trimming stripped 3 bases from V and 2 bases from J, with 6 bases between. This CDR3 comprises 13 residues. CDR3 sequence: CASSDPLTDTQYF. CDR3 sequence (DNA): TGTGCCAGCAGTGACCCTCTCACAGATACGCAGTATTTT. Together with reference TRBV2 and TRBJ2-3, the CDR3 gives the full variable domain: EPEVTQTPSHQVTQMGQEVILRCVPISNHLYFYWYRQILGQKVEFLVSFYNNEISEKSEIFDDQFSVERPDGSNFTLKIRSTKLEDSAMYFCASSDPLTDTQYFGPGTRLTVL.

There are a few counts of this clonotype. In DNA, the CDR3 is TGCAGTGCTACCGGGACAGTCACCGGGGAGCTGTTTTTT. This translates into CSATGTVTGELFF. The rearrangement links TRBV20-1 to TRBJ2-2, with TRBD1 matching 7 bases. J lost 4 bases, V lost 4 bases, and 3 bases had no gene match. The V gene's germline CDR1 is DFQATT and CDR2 SNEGSKA (reference sequence). The CDR3 sequence is 13 residues long.

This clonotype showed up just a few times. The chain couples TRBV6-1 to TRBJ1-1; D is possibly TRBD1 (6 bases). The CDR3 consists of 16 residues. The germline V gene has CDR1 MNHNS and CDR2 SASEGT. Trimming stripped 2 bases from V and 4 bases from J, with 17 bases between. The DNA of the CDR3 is TGTGCCAGCAGTGAAACCCCGGGACATCGTACCACTGAAGCTTTCTTT. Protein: CASSETPGHRTTEAFF.

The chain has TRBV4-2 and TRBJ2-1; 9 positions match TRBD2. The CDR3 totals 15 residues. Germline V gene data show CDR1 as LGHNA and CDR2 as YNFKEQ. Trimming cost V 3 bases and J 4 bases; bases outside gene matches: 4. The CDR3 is CASSQESGGYNEQFF. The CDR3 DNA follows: TGTGCCAGCAGCCAGGAGAGCGGGGGGTACAATGAGCAGTTCTTC.

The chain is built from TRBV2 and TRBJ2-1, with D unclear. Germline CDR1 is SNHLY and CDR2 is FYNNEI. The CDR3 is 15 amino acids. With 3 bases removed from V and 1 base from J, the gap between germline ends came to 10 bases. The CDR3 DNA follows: TGTGCCAGCAGTGAGGAAATGCTTTCCTACAATGAGCAGTTCTTC. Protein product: CASSEEMLSYNEQFF.

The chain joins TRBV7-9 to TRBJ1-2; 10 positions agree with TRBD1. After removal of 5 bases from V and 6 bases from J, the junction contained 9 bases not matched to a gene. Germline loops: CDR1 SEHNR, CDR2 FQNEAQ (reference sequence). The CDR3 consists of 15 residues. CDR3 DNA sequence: TGTGCCAGCAGCGGACCGGTGACAGGGGGCCATGGCTACACCTTC. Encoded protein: CASSGPVTGGHGYTF.

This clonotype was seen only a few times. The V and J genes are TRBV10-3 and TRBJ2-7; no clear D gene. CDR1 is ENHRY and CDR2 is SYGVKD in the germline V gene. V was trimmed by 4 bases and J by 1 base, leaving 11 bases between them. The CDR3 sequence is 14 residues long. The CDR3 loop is CAISGQLLSYEQYF. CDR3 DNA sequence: TGTGCCATCAGTGGGCAGTTACTATCCTACGAGCAGTACTTC.

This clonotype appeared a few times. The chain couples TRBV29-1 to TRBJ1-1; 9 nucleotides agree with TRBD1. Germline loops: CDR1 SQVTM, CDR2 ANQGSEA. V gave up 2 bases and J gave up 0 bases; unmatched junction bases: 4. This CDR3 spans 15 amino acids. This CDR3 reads CSVERTGEMNTEAFF. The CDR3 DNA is TGCAGCGTTGAAAGGACAGGGGAGATGAACACTGAAGCTTTCTTT.

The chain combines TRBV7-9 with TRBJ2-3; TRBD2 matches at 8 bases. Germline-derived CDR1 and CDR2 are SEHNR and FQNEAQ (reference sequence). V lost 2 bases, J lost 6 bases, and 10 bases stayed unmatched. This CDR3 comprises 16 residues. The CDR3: CASSLYTSGSGDTQYF. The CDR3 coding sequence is TGTGCCAGCAGCTTATATACTAGCGGTTCGGGGGATACGCAGTATTTT.

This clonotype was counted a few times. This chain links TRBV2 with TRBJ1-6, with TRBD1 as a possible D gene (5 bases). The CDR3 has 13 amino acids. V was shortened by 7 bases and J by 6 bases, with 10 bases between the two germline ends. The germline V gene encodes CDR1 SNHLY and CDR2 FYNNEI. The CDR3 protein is CASTGTGNSPLHF. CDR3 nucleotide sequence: TGTGCCAGCACCGGGACGGGTAATTCACCCCTCCACTTT.

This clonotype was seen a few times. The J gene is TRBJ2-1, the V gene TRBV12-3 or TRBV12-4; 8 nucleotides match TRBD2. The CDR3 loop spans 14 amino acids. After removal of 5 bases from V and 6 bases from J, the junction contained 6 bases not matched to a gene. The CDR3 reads CASSHREGRNEQFF. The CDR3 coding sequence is TGTGCCAGCAGTCATCGGGAGGGCCGCAATGAGCAGTTCTTC.

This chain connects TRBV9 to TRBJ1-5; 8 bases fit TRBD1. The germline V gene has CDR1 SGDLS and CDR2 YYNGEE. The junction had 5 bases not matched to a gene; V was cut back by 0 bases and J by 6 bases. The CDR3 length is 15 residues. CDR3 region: CASSVVNRGIQPQHF. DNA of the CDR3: TGTGCCAGCAGCGTAGTAAACAGGGGGATTCAGCCCCAGCATTTT. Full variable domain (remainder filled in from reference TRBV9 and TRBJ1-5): DSGVTQTPKHLITATGQRVTLRCSPRSGDLSVYWYQQSLDQGLQFLIQYYNGEERAKGNILERFSAQQFPDLHSELNLSSLELGDSALYFCASSVVNRGIQPQHFGDGTRLSIL.